The clone carrying this T cell receptor (beta chain) was seen at least ten times. Molecular barcoded adaptors covering alpha/delta and beta/gamma chains were used on about 390 ng RNA. MiXCR, applied by TCRdb to the reads, yields one record per CDR3 protein. Of over 80,000 distinct CDR3 sequences in the sample, about 12% were seen once. This record comes from a study of read filtering for tumor transcriptome and immune sequencing. The overall study: Patients were approximately 17 male and about 15 female, mean age around 67 years, range about 45 to 85.

Looked up from germline, CDR1 is LNHDA and CDR2 is SQIVND (reference sequence). CDR3 size: 13 residues. The junction had 3 bases not matched to a gene; V was cut back by 5 bases and J by 5 bases. The clonotype originates from a donor at least 40 years old with multiple myeloma. Sequenced: a population of CD138-negative cells sorted from bone marrow. The V call is TRBV19, the J call TRBJ1-5; 7 nucleotides match TRBD1. CDR3 amino acids: CASSHRGDQPQHF. CDR3 bases: TGTGCCAGTAGTCACAGGGGTGATCAGCCCCAGCATTTT.